The T cell receptor (beta chain) under discussion was sequenced for a study of blood T cell repertoires in COVID-19. Study-wide context: Spain, Italy and the United States supplied samples that represented acute and convalescent COVID-19. T cells, B-cell-depleted T cells, or PBMCs provided the cDNA or gDNA that served as material.

Profiled with immunoSEQ multiplex PCR; TCRdb holds only in-frame clones, not every one. The sample holds roughly 190,000 clones, about 88% seen once. CDR3 length: 13 amino acids. Germline CDR1 and CDR2: LGHNA and YSLEER. V was clipped by 6 bases and J by 2 bases, with 10 bases between them. In terms of age and location, participants ranged from about 18 to 95 years and lived in about 25 US areas. The clonotype was recovered from a woman aged 40 to 50 in a cohort exposed to, infected with or recovered from COVID-19 (not recorded which). The V and J genes are TRBV4-3 and TRBJ1-1; D is uncertain. Sequencing was done on a sample of PBMCs or T cells enriched from blood (not recorded which). DNA for the CDR3: TGCGCCAGCAGACTCCGCCTTAACACTGAAGCTTTCTTT. Translated: CASRLRLNTEAFF.